One and the same sample provided the 25 T cell receptor beta chains below, sequenced in a study of T-cell memory formation after mild COVID-19. TCRdb ran MiXCR on the 5' RACE reads and lists one entry per CDR3 protein. Of over 150,000 distinct CDR3 sequences detected, roughly 23% appear once; the ten largest clones hold under 30%. The sequenced sample consisted of PBMCs or a T cell subset sorted from them (not recorded which). The origin of the receptors is an adult woman who had mild COVID-19 (a few samples of this study predate the infection). Cell type and time point are not known.

The chain combines TRBV30 with TRBJ1-2; perhaps TRBD1 as D (5 bases). Germline CDR1 and CDR2: GTSNPN and SVGIG (reference sequence). Deletions cut 8 bases from V and 5 bases from J, with 15 bases between. There are 12 residues in the CDR3. The CDR3 loop is CAGKGLPYGYTF. As DNA, the CDR3 is TGTGCCGGAAAGGGACTCCCGTATGGCTACACCTTC.

The rearrangement uses TRBV5-6 and TRBJ1-2; tentatively, D is TRBD1 (6 bases). CDR1 is SGHDT, CDR2 YYEEEE, per germline. The germline V and J ends were trimmed by 4 bases and 6 bases, with 13 bases remaining between them. The CDR3 covers 13 residues. Here the CDR3 DNA reads TGTGCCAGCAGCGAAGGGACAACGAATGGCTACACCTTC. As protein: CASSEGTTNGYTF.

The rearrangement uses TRBV4-1 and TRBJ1-1; maybe TRBD1 (5 bases). The CDR3 is 15 residues long. Germline CDR1 is MGHRA and CDR2 is YSYEKL. Trimming pared 3 bases from V and 0 bases from J, leaving 11 bases between. CDR3 amino acids: CASSHLAGVNTEAFF. Here the CDR3 DNA reads TGCGCCAGCAGCCACCTCGCGGGGGTGAACACTGAAGCTTTCTTT.

The J gene is TRBJ2-3, the V gene TRBV11-2; D call uncertain. CDR1 is SGHAT, CDR2 FQNNGV, per germline. This CDR3 has 15 residues. The V and J ends lost 0 bases and 2 bases respectively, with 9 bases between them. CDR3 nucleotide sequence: TGTGCCAGCAGCTTAGAATACAGCCTCACAGATACGCAGTATTTT. Translated, it gives CASSLEYSLTDTQYF.

The chain is built from TRBV6-5 and TRBJ2-1; 7 bases fit TRBD2. Trimming removed 8 bases from V and 5 bases from J; junction bases left unmatched: 6. The CDR3 contains 13 residues. Germline V gene data show CDR1 as MNHEY and CDR2 as SVGAGI. The CDR3 sequence is CASLSGGDNEQFF. Written as DNA, the CDR3 is TGTGCCAGCCTATCGGGGGGAGACAATGAGCAGTTCTTC.

This rearrangement joins TRBV11-2 to TRBJ2-5, with 10 bases aligning to TRBD1. The length of the CDR3 is 15 residues. CDR1 and CDR2 (germline): SGHAT, FQNNGV. V was pared by 1 base and J by 4 bases, with 3 bases of the junction left unmatched. The CDR3 loop reads CASSLVRTGGETQYF. CDR3 coding DNA: TGTGCCAGCAGCTTAGTCCGGACAGGGGGAGAGACCCAGTACTTC.

This clonotype was observed a few times. The chain carries TRBV13 and TRBJ2-5, with D perhaps matching TRBD1 or TRBD2 (6 bases each). Germline V lookup: CDR1 PRHDT, CDR2 FYEKMQ (reference sequence). CDR3 length equals 14 residues. The V gene lost 3 bases and the J gene lost 3 bases, with 11 bases spanning the gap. Here the CDR3 DNA reads TGTGCCAGCAGCTTGGGGGGCCGAAAAGAGACCCAGTACTTC. Protein product: CASSLGGRKETQYF.

This clonotype was seen a few times. V is TRBV20-1 and J is TRBJ2-6, with 7 bases that match TRBD1. Germline trimming cut 3 bases from V and 1 base from J; bases unmatched to any gene: 18. Germline CDR1 and CDR2: DFQATT and SNEGSKA (reference sequence). The CDR3 contains 20 residues. DNA of the CDR3: TGCAGTGCTAGCGCCCTACAACAGGGGTTGGTGATTTCTGGGGCCAACGTCCTGACTTTC. Its translation: CSASALQQGLVISGANVLTF.

This chain joins TRBV19 and TRBJ2-7, with 8 bases fitting TRBD2. Per the germline V gene, CDR1 is LNHDA and CDR2 is SQIVND (reference sequence). The CDR3 is 14 residues long. J lost 1 base, V lost 3 bases, and 2 bases had no gene match. The CDR3 loop reads CASSITSGSYEQYF. Here the CDR3 DNA reads TGTGCCAGTAGTATTACTAGCGGTTCCTACGAGCAGTACTTC.

V is TRBV6-1 and J is TRBJ2-7; 11 nucleotides match TRBD2. Germline CDR1 MNHNS, CDR2 SASEGT. Unmatched junction bases numbered 10, after V lost 6 bases and J lost 0 bases. The CDR3 sequence is 17 residues long. The CDR3 spells CASRESSGLADSYEQYF. The DNA for the CDR3 is TGTGCCAGCAGAGAGTCATCGGGACTAGCGGACTCCTACGAGCAGTACTTC.

This clonotype was detected only a few times. The chain combines TRBV7-9 with TRBJ2-7; 9 bases line up with TRBD1. Unmatched junction bases numbered 6, after V lost 8 bases and J lost 1 base. Germline V gene data show CDR1 as SEHNR and CDR2 as FQNEAQ (reference sequence). This CDR3 has 14 amino acids. As DNA, the CDR3 is TGTGCCAGCGCCGGGACAGGGAATTCCTACGAGCAGTACTTC. It codes for CASAGTGNSYEQYF. Full variable domain (missing parts from reference TRBV7-9 and TRBJ2-7): DTGVSQNPRHKITKRGQNVTFRCDPISEHNRLYWYRQTLGQGPEFLTYFQNEAQLEKSRLLSDRFSAERPKGSFSTLEIQRTEQGDSAMYLCASAGTGNSYEQYFGPGTRLTVT.

The table lists this clonotype with a few counts. The chain uses TRBV7-2 and TRBJ2-5, with 7 bases that match TRBD2. The CDR3 is made up of 15 amino acids. Germline trimming cut 3 bases from V and 2 bases from J; bases unmatched to any gene: 6. Per germline, CDR1 SGHTA and CDR2 FQGNSA. Here the CDR3 reads CASSFSGWEQETQYF. CDR3 DNA: TGTGCCAGCAGCTTTAGCGGGTGGGAACAAGAGACCCAGTACTTC.

This chain joins TRBV4-1 and TRBJ2-7, with TRBD2 identical over 7 bases. V lost 2 bases, J lost 3 bases, and 7 bases stayed unmatched. This CDR3 contains 15 residues. Germline V gives CDR1 MGHRA, CDR2 YSYEKL. The CDR3 reads CASSQQGLGHYEQYF. The CDR3 DNA sequence: TGCGCCAGCAGCCAACAAGGACTAGGCCACTACGAGCAGTACTTC.

In this sample, this clonotype turned up many times. One end of the junction varies from germline; a read error may be responsible. This sequence joins TRBV12-3 or TRBV12-4 and TRBJ1-2; D call uncertain. The CDR3 contains 13 residues. CDR3 residues: CASSLGGNYGYTF. In DNA, the CDR3 is TGTGCCAGCAGCTTAGGAGGGAACTATGGCTACACCTTC.

This clonotype was picked up a small number of times. V gene TRBV14 combines with J gene TRBJ2-1; D is possibly TRBD2 (5 bases). V lost 3 bases to trimming and J lost 5 bases, with 11 bases between them. This CDR3 is 14 amino acids long. Germline CDR1 and CDR2: SGHDN and FVKESK. The CDR3 loop reads CASSHRLGDNEQFF. CDR3 bases: TGTGCCAGCAGCCACCGACTCGGGGACAATGAGCAGTTCTTC.

This clonotype was seen a few times. This rearrangement joins TRBV4-2 to TRBJ2-1; the D gene is possibly TRBD2 (5 bases). The V gene lost 0 bases and the J gene lost 0 bases, with 15 bases spanning the gap. The CDR3 spans 18 residues. Looked up from germline, CDR1 is LGHNA and CDR2 is YNFKEQ. Written as DNA, the CDR3 is TGTGCCAGCAGCCAAGACGGGGTAGAAGACGGCTCCTACAATGAGCAGTTCTTC. It translates to CASSQDGVEDGSYNEQFF.

The rearrangement uses TRBV7-9 and TRBJ2-5; tentatively, D is TRBD1 (6 bases). CDR3 length equals 15 residues. In germline, CDR1 is SEHNR, CDR2 FQNEAQ (reference sequence). Trimming took off 0 bases at V and 1 base at J, with 9 bases between the two ends. Here the CDR3 reads CASSLARGSQETQYF. The CDR3 DNA is TGTGCCAGCAGCTTAGCCAGGGGCAGCCAAGAGACCCAGTACTTC.

The genes are TRBV29-1 and TRBJ2-2; TRBD2 might be the D (5 bases). The ends were cut back, 2 bases at V and 1 base at J, with 11 bases in the middle. CDR1 is SQVTM and CDR2 is ANQGSEA in the germline V gene. The CDR3 contains 15 residues. The CDR3 DNA follows: TGCAGCGTTGAATTGGGCGGGTTGAACACCGGGGAGCTGTTTTTT. Translation: CSVELGGLNTGELFF.

This chain joins TRBV7-6 and TRBJ2-1; 8 nucleotides agree with TRBD1. The junction had 5 bases not matched to a gene; V was cut back by 5 bases and J by 5 bases. The CDR3 sequence is 14 residues long. Germline loops: CDR1 SGHVS, CDR2 FNYEAQ. CDR3 sequence (DNA): TGTGCCAGCAGCCCACGGACAGGGCACAATGAGCAGTTCTTC. This encodes CASSPRTGHNEQFF. Filled out from reference TRBV7-6 and TRBJ2-1, the complete variable domain reads GAGVSQSPRYKVTKRGQDVALRCDPISGHVSLYWYRQALGQGPEFLTYFNYEAQQDKSGLPNDRFSAERPEGSISTLTIQRTEQRDSAMYRCASSPRTGHNEQFFGPGTRLTVL.

This clonotype was picked up a small number of times. The chain couples TRBV14 to TRBJ2-3; 7 bases are a match to TRBD1. Trimming took 6 bases from V and 5 from J; bases not matched to a gene: 14. Germline assignment: CDR1 SGHDN and CDR2 FVKESK. The CDR3 sequence is 16 residues long. The CDR3 spells CASRSRLGTDGDTQYF. CDR3 DNA: TGTGCCAGCAGATCCCGACTCGGGACAGATGGAGATACGCAGTATTTT.

This clonotype was observed a few times. The chain recombines TRBV28 with TRBJ2-2; 7 bases agree with TRBD2. Germline V gene data show CDR1 as MDHEN and CDR2 as SYDVKM. V gave up 6 bases and J gave up 2 bases; unmatched junction bases: 9. The CDR3 contains 16 residues. The CDR3 loop is CASRISSGLNTGELFF. The DNA of the CDR3 is TGTGCCAGCAGGATCTCTAGCGGACTTAACACCGGGGAGCTGTTTTTT.

This clonotype was counted between two and nine times. This chain links TRBV6-5 with TRBJ2-2, with a tentative D call TRBD2 (6 bases). The CDR3 is 14 residues long. The V end lost 0 bases, the J end lost 4 bases, and 6 bases lay between the germline ends. Germline V lookup: CDR1 MNHEY, CDR2 SVGAGI. CDR3 DNA sequence: TGTGCCAGCAGTTACTCCGGGGGCACCGGGGAGCTGTTTTTT. Protein product: CASSYSGGTGELFF.

CDR3 DNA: TGTGCCAGCAGCGAACGGACTAGCGGGGGCCGCATGCCGCAGTATTTT. Translating it yields CASSERTSGGRMPQYF. The chain couples TRBV11-3 to TRBJ2-3; 13 bases are a match to TRBD2. V trimming: 5 bases; J trimming: 10 bases; junction bases outside the gene matches: 12. Per germline, CDR1 SGHNT and CDR2 YENEEA. The length of the CDR3 is 16 residues.

This sequence joins TRBV12-3 or TRBV12-4 and TRBJ1-6, with a weak D call TRBD1 (5 bases). The V gene lost 3 bases and the J gene lost 6 bases, with 6 bases spanning the gap. CDR3 size: 13 residues. DNA of the CDR3: TGTGCCAGCAGTTTGGGACGTAATTCACCCCTCCACTTT. Translating gives CASSLGRNSPLHF.

This clonotype was recorded a few times. The chain employs TRBV20-1 and TRBJ2-7; D gene uncertain. CDR3 length: 11 residues. V lost 0 bases and J 4 bases, leaving 4 bases between the germline ends. Germline V CDR1 and CDR2: DFQATT, SNEGSKA (reference sequence). Here the CDR3 DNA reads TGCAGTGCTAGAGACGTATACGAGCAGTACTTC. It encodes CSARDVYEQYF.